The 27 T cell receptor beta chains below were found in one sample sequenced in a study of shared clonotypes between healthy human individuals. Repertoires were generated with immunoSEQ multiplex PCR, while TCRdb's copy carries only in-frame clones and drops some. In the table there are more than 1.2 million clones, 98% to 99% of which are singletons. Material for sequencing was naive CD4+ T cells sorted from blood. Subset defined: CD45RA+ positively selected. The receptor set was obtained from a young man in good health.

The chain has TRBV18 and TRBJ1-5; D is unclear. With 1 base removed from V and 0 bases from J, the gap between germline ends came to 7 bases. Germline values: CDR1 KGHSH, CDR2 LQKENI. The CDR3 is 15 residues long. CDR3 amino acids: CASSPLHNSNQPQHF. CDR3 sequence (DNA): TGTGCCAGCTCACCACTACACAATAGCAATCAGCCCCAGCATTTT.

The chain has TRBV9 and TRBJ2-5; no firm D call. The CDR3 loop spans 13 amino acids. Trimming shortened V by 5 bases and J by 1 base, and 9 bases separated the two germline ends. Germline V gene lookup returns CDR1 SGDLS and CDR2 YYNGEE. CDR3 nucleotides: TGTGCCAGCAGGGCTAAAGGCCAAGAGACCCAGTACTTC. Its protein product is CASRAKGQETQYF.

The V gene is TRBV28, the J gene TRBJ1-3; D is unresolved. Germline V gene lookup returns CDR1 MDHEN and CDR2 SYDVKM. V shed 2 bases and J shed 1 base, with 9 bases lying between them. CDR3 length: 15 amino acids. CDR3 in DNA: TGTGCCAGCAGTTTACTCAAGCGGTCTGGAAACACCATATATTTT. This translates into CASSLLKRSGNTIYF.

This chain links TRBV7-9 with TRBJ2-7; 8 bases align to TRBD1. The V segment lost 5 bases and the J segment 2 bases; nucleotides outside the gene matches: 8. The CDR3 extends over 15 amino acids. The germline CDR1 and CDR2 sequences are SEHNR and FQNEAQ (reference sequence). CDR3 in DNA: TGTGCCAGCAGCCCTCGCCGGGACAGGACCTACGAGCAGTACTTC. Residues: CASSPRRDRTYEQYF.

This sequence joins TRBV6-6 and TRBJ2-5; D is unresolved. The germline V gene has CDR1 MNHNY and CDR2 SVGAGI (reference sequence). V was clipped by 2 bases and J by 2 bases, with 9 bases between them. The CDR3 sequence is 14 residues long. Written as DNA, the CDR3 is TGTGCCAGCAGTTACAGGATGATACAAGAGACCCAGTACTTC. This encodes CASSYRMIQETQYF.

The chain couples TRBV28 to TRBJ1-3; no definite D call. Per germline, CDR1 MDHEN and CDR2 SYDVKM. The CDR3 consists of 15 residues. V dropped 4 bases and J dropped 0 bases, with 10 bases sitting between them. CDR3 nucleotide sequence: TGTGCCAGCAGTTCCCCGCCGGGCTCTGGAAACACCATATATTTT. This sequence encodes CASSSPPGSGNTIYF.

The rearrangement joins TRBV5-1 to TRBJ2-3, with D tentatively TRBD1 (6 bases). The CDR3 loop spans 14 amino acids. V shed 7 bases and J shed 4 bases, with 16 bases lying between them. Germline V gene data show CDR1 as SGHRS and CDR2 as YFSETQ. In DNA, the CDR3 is TGCGCCAGCGTACCTCAGGGGCTCCCAGATACGCAGTATTTT. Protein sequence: CASVPQGLPDTQYF.

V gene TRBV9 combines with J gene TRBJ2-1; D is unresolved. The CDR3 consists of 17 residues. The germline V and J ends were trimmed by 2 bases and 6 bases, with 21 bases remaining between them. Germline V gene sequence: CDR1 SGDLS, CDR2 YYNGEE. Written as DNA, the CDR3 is TGTGCCAGCAGCGTTTCGTGGCGCGCCACTAACCGCAATGAGCAGTTCTTC. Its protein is CASSVSWRATNRNEQFF.

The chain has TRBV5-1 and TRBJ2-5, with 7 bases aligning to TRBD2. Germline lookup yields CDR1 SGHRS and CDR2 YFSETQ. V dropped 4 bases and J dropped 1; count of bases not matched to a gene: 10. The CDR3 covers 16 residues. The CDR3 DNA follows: TGCGCCAGCAGCCTCCCCCTAGCGGCGGGCCAAGAGACCCAGTACTTC. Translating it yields CASSLPLAAGQETQYF.

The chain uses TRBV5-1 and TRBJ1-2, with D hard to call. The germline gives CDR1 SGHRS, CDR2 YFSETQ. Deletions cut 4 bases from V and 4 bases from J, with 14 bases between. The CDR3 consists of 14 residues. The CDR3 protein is CASSAADILYGYTF. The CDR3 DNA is TGCGCCAGCAGCGCAGCAGACATCCTCTATGGCTACACCTTC.

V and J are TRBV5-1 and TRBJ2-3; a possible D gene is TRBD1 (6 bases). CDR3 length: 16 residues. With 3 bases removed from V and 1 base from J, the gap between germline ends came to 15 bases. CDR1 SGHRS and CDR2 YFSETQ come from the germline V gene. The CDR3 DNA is TGCGCCAGCAGCTCGCCCTGGGGGCTTGGCACAGATACGCAGTATTTT. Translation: CASSSPWGLGTDTQYF.

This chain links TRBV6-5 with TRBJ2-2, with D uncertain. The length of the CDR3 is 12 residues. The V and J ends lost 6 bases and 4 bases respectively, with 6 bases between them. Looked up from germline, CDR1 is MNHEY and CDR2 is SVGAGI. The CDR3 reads CASRNPTGELFF. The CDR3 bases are TGTGCCAGCAGAAACCCCACCGGGGAGCTGTTTTTT.

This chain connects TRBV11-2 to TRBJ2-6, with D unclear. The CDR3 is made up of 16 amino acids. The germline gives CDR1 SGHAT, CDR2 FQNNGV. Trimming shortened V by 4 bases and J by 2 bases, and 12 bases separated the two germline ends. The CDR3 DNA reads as TGTGCCAGCAGCTCCCTTACTGGGGCTGGGGCCAACGTCCTGACTTTC. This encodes CASSSLTGAGANVLTF.

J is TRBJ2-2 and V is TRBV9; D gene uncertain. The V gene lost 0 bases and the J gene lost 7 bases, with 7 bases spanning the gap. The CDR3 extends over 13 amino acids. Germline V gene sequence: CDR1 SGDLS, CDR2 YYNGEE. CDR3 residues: CASSVGFSGELFF. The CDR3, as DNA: TGTGCCAGCAGCGTAGGATTTAGCGGGGAGCTGTTTTTT.

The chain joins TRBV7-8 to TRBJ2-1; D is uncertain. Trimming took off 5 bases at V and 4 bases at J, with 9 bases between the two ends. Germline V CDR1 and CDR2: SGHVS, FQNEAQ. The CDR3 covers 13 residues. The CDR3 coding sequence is TGTGCCAGCAGCCAATCTAGGTACAATGAGCAGTTCTTC. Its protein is CASSQSRYNEQFF.

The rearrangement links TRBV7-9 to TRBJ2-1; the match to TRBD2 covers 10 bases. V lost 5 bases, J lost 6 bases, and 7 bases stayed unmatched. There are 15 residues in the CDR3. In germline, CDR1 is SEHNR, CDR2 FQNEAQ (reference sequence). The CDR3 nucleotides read TGTGCCAGCAGCGTCCCTAGCGGGAGACCCAATGAGCAGTTCTTC. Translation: CASSVPSGRPNEQFF.

The CDR3 DNA sequence: TGCGCCAGCAGCCAGGGACAGGCGATAGGGAACACTGAAGCTTTCTTT. Amino acids: CASSQGQAIGNTEAFF. The chain uses TRBV5-1 and TRBJ1-1, with TRBD1 identical over 8 bases. Germline lookup yields CDR1 SGHRS and CDR2 YFSETQ. The J segment lost 1 base and the V segment lost 4 bases, leaving 9 bases of the junction unmatched. The CDR3 totals 16 residues.

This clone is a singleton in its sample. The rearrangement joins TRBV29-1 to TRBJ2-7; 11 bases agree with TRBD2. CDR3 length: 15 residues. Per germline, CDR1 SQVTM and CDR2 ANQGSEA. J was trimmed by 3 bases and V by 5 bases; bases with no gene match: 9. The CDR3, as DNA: TGCAGCGTTTTTGGGACTACTAGCGGGGGCTACGAGCAGTACTTC. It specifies CSVFGTTSGGYEQYF.

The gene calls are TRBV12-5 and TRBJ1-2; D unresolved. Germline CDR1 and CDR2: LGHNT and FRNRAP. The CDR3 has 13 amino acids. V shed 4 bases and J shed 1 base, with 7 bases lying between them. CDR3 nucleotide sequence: TGTGCTAGTGGTTCGGGGAATAACTATGGCTACACCTTC. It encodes CASGSGNNYGYTF.

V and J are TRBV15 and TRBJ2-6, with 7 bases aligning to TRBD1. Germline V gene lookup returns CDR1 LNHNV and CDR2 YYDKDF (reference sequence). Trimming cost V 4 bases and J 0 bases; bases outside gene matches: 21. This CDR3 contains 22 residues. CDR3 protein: CATSTSFLIPGTADSGANVLTF. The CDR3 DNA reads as TGTGCCACCAGCACCTCATTCCTCATTCCCGGGACAGCGGACTCTGGGGCCAACGTCCTGACTTTC.

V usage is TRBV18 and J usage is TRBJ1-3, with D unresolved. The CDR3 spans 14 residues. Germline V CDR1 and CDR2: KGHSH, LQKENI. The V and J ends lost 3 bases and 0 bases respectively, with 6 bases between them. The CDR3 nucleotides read TGTGCCAGCTCACCCCAGAACTCTGGAAACACCATATATTTT. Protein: CASSPQNSGNTIYF.

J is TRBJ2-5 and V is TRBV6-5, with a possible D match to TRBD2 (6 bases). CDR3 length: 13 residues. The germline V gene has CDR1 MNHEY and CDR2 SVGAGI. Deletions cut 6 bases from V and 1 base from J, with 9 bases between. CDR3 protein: CASRWRAQETQYF. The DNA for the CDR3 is TGTGCCAGCAGGTGGAGGGCCCAAGAGACCCAGTACTTC.

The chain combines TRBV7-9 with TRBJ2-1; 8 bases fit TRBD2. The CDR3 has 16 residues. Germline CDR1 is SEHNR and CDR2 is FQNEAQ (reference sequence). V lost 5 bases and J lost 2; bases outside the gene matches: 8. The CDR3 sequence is CASSPAGTRTYNEQFF. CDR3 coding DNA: TGTGCCAGCAGCCCGGCCGGGACTAGAACCTACAATGAGCAGTTCTTC.

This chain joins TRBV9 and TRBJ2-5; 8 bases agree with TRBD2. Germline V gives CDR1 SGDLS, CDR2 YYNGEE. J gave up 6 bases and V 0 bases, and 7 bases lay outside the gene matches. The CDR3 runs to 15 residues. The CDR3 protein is CASSVDSGSTKTQYF. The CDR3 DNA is TGTGCCAGCAGCGTAGACAGCGGGAGCACGAAGACCCAGTACTTC.

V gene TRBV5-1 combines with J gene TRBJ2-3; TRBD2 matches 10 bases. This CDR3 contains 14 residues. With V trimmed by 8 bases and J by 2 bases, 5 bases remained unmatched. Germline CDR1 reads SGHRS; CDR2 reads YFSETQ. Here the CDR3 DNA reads TGCGCCAGTAGAGCGGGAGGGCTCACAGATACGCAGTATTTT. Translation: CASRAGGLTDTQYF. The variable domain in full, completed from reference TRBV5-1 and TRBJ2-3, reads KAGVTQTPRYLIKTRGQQVTLSCSPISGHRSVSWYQQTPGQGLQFLFEYFSETQRNKGNFPGRFSGRQFSNSRSEMNVSTLELGDSALYLCASRAGGLTDTQYFGPGTRLTVL.

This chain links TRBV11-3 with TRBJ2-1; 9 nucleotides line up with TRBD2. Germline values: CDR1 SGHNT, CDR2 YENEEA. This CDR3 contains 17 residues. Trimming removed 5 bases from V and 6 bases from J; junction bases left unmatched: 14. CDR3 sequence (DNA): TGTGCCAGCAGCCCCCGGGCTAGCGGGGCGGCGTTCAATGAGCAGTTCTTC. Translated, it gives CASSPRASGAAFNEQFF.

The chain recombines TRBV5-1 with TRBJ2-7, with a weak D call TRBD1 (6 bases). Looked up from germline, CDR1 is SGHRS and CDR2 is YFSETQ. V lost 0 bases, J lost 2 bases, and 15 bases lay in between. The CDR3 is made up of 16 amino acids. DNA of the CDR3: TGCGCCAGCAGCTTGGAAGCTGGGGGCGCGACCTACGAGCAGTACTTC. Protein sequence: CASSLEAGGATYEQYF. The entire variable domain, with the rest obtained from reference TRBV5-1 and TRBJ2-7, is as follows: KAGVTQTPRYLIKTRGQQVTLSCSPISGHRSVSWYQQTPGQGLQFLFEYFSETQRNKGNFPGRFSGRQFSNSRSEMNVSTLELGDSALYLCASSLEAGGATYEQYFGPGTRLTVT.